This TCR beta chain is from a study of cytomegalovirus exposure and HLA in healthy donors. Germline CDR1 reads MNHNS; CDR2 reads SASEGT. The V and J ends lost 4 bases and 5 bases, in that order; junction bases with no gene match: 5. CDR3 length: 15 residues. The assay was immunoSEQ multiplex PCR, and TCRdb's table has in-frame clones only and misses some. The sample includes around 86,000 clones, about 94% of them seen just once. J is TRBJ2-2 and V is TRBV6-1; 9 bases match TRBD1. The sequencing sample was made of PBMCs. The clonotype was recovered from a young woman in good health and CMV-seropositive. CDR3 DNA: TGTGCCAGCAGTGTGGGCGGGACAGGGACCGGGGAGCTGTTTTTT. Amino acid sequence: CASSVGGTGTGELFF.